The source of this T cell receptor beta chain is a study of blood T cell repertoires in COVID-19. In the source study's methods: Researchers report that nucleated cell counts were estimated from reference gene primer amplification. Produced via immunoSEQ multiplex PCR; TCRdb's table is partial and in-frame only. V and J calls plus clone size are reproduced from that table; the DNA served to infer D and trimming. The sample consists of 350,000 to 450,000 clones, more than 70% of them appearing once. Per the germline V gene, CDR1 is ENHRY and CDR2 is SYGVKD. V shed 4 bases and J 4 bases; nucleotides not matched to a gene: 9. The CDR3 contains 17 residues.

This TCR was sampled from a middle-aged man in a cohort exposed to, infected with or recovered from COVID-19 (not recorded which). Source material: PBMCs or T cells enriched from blood (not recorded which). The V and J genes are TRBV10-3 and TRBJ2-2, with 10 bases identical to TRBD2. The CDR3 region has the DNA TGTGCCATCAGTGTAAAGCGGGAGGGCCAGGGCACCGGGGAGCTGTTTTTT. Translating gives CAISVKREGQGTGELFF.